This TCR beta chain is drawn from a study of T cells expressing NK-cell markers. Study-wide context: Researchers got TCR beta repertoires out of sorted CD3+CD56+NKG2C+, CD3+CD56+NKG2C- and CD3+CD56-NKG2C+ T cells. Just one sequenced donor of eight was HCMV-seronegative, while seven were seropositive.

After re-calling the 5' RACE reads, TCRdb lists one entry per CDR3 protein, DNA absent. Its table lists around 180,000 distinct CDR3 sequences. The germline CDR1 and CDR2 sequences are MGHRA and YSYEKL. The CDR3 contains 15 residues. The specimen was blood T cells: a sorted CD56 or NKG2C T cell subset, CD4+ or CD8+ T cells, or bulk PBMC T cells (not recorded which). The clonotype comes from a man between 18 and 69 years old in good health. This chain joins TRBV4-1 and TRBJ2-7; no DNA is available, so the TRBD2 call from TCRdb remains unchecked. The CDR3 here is CASSQRLAGGYEQYF.